Below, 24 T cell receptor beta chains from the same sample are listed, as sequenced in a study of blood T cell repertoires in COVID-19. Assay used: immunoSEQ multiplex PCR; TCRdb lists only in-frame clones, some missing. The data show approximately 220,000 clones, 84% seen once. Sequencing input: PBMCs or T cells enriched from blood (not recorded which). The source of these receptors is a woman aged 35 to 49 who had recovered from COVID-19.

The V call is TRBV19, the J call TRBJ1-5; no clear D gene. The CDR3 has 16 amino acids. Germline V gene sequence: CDR1 LNHDA, CDR2 SQIVND (reference sequence). Trimming left V 6 bases short and J 3 bases short, with 18 bases between. CDR3 region: CASSQEGRAVNQPQHF. The CDR3 nucleotides read TGTGCCAGTAGCCAAGAGGGTAGGGCAGTCAATCAGCCCCAGCATTTT. The full variable domain, rest sourced from reference TRBV19 and TRBJ1-5, is DGGITQSPKYLFRKEGQNVTLSCEQNLNHDAMYWYRQDPGQGLRLIYYSQIVNDFQKGDIAEGYSVSREKKESFPLTVTSAQKNPTAFYLCASSQEGRAVNQPQHFGDGTRLSIL.

This rearrangement joins TRBV7-2 to TRBJ2-2; a possible D gene is TRBD2 (5 bases). The CDR3 totals 13 residues. The V gene lost 4 bases and the J gene lost 7 bases, with 10 bases spanning the gap. Germline loops: CDR1 SGHTA, CDR2 FQGNSA. The CDR3 loop is CASSSSSGGELFF. In DNA form, the CDR3 reads TGTGCCAGCAGCTCTAGCTCGGGCGGGGAGCTGTTTTTT.

The chain has TRBV28 and TRBJ2-3, with D tentatively TRBD1 (6 bases). Trimming shortened V by 6 bases and J by 1 base, and 17 bases separated the two germline ends. The germline gives CDR1 MDHEN, CDR2 SYDVKM. The CDR3 extends over 16 amino acids. This CDR3 reads CASRRGGLSGTDTQYF. The CDR3 DNA follows: TGTGCCAGCAGAAGAGGGGGTTTGTCGGGCACAGATACGCAGTATTTT.

V and J are TRBV6-1 and TRBJ1-2; D gene ambiguous. V lost 2 bases to trimming and J lost 8 bases, with 18 bases between them. Germline assignment: CDR1 MNHNS and CDR2 SASEGT. There are 15 residues in the CDR3. Here the CDR3 reads CASSELVTRAGGYTF. Written as DNA, the CDR3 is TGTGCCAGCAGTGAACTTGTCACCCGCGCGGGGGGCTACACCTTC.

This sequence joins TRBV27 and TRBJ2-1; TRBD1 might be the D (6 bases). The CDR3 covers 13 residues. Germline CDR1 and CDR2: MNHEY and SMNVEV (reference sequence). V lost 2 bases and J lost 9, with 11 bases in between. The CDR3 loop is CASSLTGFGEQFF. For the CDR3, the DNA is TGTGCCAGCAGTTTAACAGGGTTCGGTGAGCAGTTCTTC.

The V and J genes are TRBV5-5 and TRBJ1-4, with D unclear. CDR3 length: 14 residues. The germline V and J ends were trimmed by 4 bases and 7 bases, with 14 bases remaining between them. CDR1 and CDR2 from the germline V gene are SGHKS and YYEKEE (reference sequence). CDR3 coding DNA: TGTGCCAGCAGCGTTGGAGAGGAAGCTGAAAAACTGTTTTTT. This gives the protein CASSVGEEAEKLFF.

This clone was detected a few times. The rearrangement joins TRBV7-3 to TRBJ2-2; possible D gene TRBD1, 7 bases. V was shortened by 4 bases and J by 7 bases, with 13 bases between the two germline ends. This CDR3 has 14 residues. The germline V gene has CDR1 SGHTA and CDR2 FQGTGA. The CDR3 region is CASSSTGEDGELFF. DNA of the CDR3: TGTGCCAGCAGCTCTACAGGGGAGGACGGGGAGCTGTTTTTT.

The rearrangement joins TRBV5-1 to TRBJ2-1; TRBD2 matches 8 bases. Trimming cost V 3 bases and J 5 bases; bases outside gene matches: 10. The CDR3 extends over 16 amino acids. Per the germline V gene, CDR1 is SGHRS and CDR2 is YFSETQ. CDR3 nucleotide sequence: TGCGCCAGCAGCTCCTTCGAGGCGGGAGGAAACAATGAGCAGTTCTTC. This sequence encodes CASSSFEAGGNNEQFF. Combining the CDR3 with reference TRBV5-1 and TRBJ2-1 gives the whole variable domain KAGVTQTPRYLIKTRGQQVTLSCSPISGHRSVSWYQQTPGQGLQFLFEYFSETQRNKGNFPGRFSGRQFSNSRSEMNVSTLELGDSALYLCASSSFEAGGNNEQFFGPGTRLTVL.

The chain carries TRBV3-1 (or the pseudogene TRBV3-2) and TRBJ2-1; 14 bases are a match to TRBD2. Germline CDR1 and CDR2: LGHDT and YNNKEL (reference sequence). The CDR3 totals 15 residues. J lost 10 bases, V lost 6 bases, and 8 bases had no gene match. For the CDR3, the DNA is TGTGCCAGCAGTACGGGACTAGCGGGAGTTTACGAGCAGTTCTTC. Encoded protein: CASSTGLAGVYEQFF.

The rearrangement uses TRBV28 and TRBJ2-1; D possibly corresponds to TRBD2 (7 bases). The length of the CDR3 is 14 residues. The germline V gene has CDR1 MDHEN and CDR2 SYDVKM. Trimming took 6 bases from V and 10 from J, leaving 19 bases between them. Here the CDR3 DNA reads TGTGCCAGCAGCTGGGGGGGCTCAAAGGTCGAGCAGTTCTTC. Its protein is CASSWGGSKVEQFF. Looking up the rest from reference TRBV28 and TRBJ2-1 gives the full variable domain: DVKVTQSSRYLVKRTGEKVFLECVQDMDHENMFWYRQDPGLGLRLIYFSYDVKMKEKGDIPEGYSVSREKKERFSLILESASTNQTSMYLCASSWGGSKVEQFFGPGTRLTVL.

The count of this clone is one. J is TRBJ1-2 and V is TRBV24-1, with D tentatively TRBD1 (6 bases). V was shortened by 8 bases and J by 8 bases, with 14 bases between the two germline ends. The CDR3 runs 12 residues. Germline CDR1 is KGHDR and CDR2 is SFDVKD. The CDR3 here is CATTVAGDGYTF. CDR3 DNA sequence: TGTGCCACCACAGTGGCAGGGGACGGCTACACCTTC.

This chain uses TRBV7-9 with TRBJ2-3, with 11 bases identical to TRBD2. V shed 2 bases, J shed 3 bases, and the junction held 10 bases outside the gene matches. Germline values: CDR1 SEHNR, CDR2 FQNEAQ (reference sequence). The CDR3 spans 18 residues. CDR3 DNA: TGTGCCAGCAGCTTATATCCTGGGACTAGCGGAAGGACAGATACGCAGTATTTT. Its translation is CASSLYPGTSGRTDTQYF. Combining the CDR3 with reference TRBV7-9 and TRBJ2-3 gives the whole variable domain DTGVSQNPRHKITKRGQNVTFRCDPISEHNRLYWYRQTLGQGPEFLTYFQNEAQLEKSRLLSDRFSAERPKGSFSTLEIQRTEQGDSAMYLCASSLYPGTSGRTDTQYFGPGTRLTVL.

The rearrangement links TRBV6-5 to TRBJ1-5; weak D call: TRBD1 (6 bases). This CDR3 spans 15 amino acids. Germline V gene data show CDR1 as MNHEY and CDR2 as SVGAGI. Trimming took off 8 bases at V and 5 bases at J, with 19 bases between the two ends. The CDR3 coding sequence is TGTGCCAGCGAGTTTGACAGGACCCCCGATCAGCCCCAGCATTTT. It is translated as CASEFDRTPDQPQHF.

This rearrangement joins TRBV28 to TRBJ2-4; no definite D call. This CDR3 contains 11 residues. CDR1 MDHEN and CDR2 SYDVKM come from the germline V gene. Trimming removed 4 bases from V and 8 bases from J, with 6 bases in between. The CDR3 DNA reads as TGTGCCAGCAGTTCCCCCGACATTCAGTACTTC. As protein: CASSSPDIQYF.

This clone was recorded only once. The chain has TRBV7-9 and TRBJ2-3; a possible D gene is TRBD1 (6 bases). CDR1 SEHNR and CDR2 FQNEAQ come from the germline V gene (reference sequence). Trimming took 6 bases from V and 9 from J, leaving 22 bases between them. This CDR3 has 15 residues. CDR3 sequence (DNA): TGTGCCAGCAGTTTTACCTCCGGGGTCCAGGGGACGCAGTATTTT. It specifies CASSFTSGVQGTQYF.

The sample holds one count of this clone. This rearrangement joins TRBV7-6 to TRBJ1-3; 7 bases are a match to TRBD1. CDR3 length: 16 amino acids. Germline values: CDR1 SGHVS, CDR2 FNYEAQ. Germline trimming cut 5 bases from V and 2 bases from J; bases unmatched to any gene: 9. As DNA, the CDR3 is TGTGCCAGCAGCGCTGCAGGGGGGCCGCCTGGAAACACCATATATTTT. It specifies CASSAAGGPPGNTIYF.

This clone was recorded only once. The chain has TRBV5-4 and TRBJ2-1; TRBD2 matches at 9 bases. The CDR3 is made up of 16 amino acids. J lost 8 bases, V lost 4 bases, and 13 bases had no gene match. CDR1 and CDR2 (germline): SGHNT, YYREEE (reference sequence). Here the CDR3 DNA reads TGTGCCAGCAGCAACCCCGGGACTAGCTATAGGCATGAGCAGTTCTTC. Its protein is CASSNPGTSYRHEQFF.

This chain links TRBV30 with TRBJ1-2; D is unclear. Per germline, CDR1 GTSNPN and CDR2 SVGIG (reference sequence). The V end was cut by 0 bases, the J end by 1 base, with 6 bases between. The CDR3 runs to 13 residues. The CDR3 spells CAWSVGLNYGYTF. In DNA form, the CDR3 reads TGTGCCTGGAGTGTTGGGCTTAACTATGGCTACACCTTC.

The V gene is TRBV30, the J gene TRBJ1-3; tentatively, D is TRBD1 (6 bases). Germline CDR1 GTSNPN, CDR2 SVGIG (reference sequence). Trimming pared 3 bases from V and 4 bases from J, leaving 13 bases between. This CDR3 has 14 amino acids. Written as DNA, the CDR3 is TGTGCCTGGAGCTGGGGGCAATCGGGAAACACCATATATTTT. It yields the protein CAWSWGQSGNTIYF.

The chain employs TRBV5-1 and TRBJ2-2, with D maybe TRBD1 (5 bases). The CDR3 spans 16 residues. Trimming shortened V by 4 bases and J by 4 bases, and 17 bases separated the two germline ends. Germline CDR1 SGHRS, CDR2 YFSETQ. Here the CDR3 DNA reads TGCGCCAGCAGCCTACCGGACACCACCTCCACCGGGGAGCTGTTTTTT. Protein sequence: CASSLPDTTSTGELFF.

The chain carries TRBV6-2 or TRBV6-3 and TRBJ2-7; 14 bases line up with TRBD2. Germline V gene lookup returns CDR1 MNHEY and CDR2 SVGEGT. This CDR3 spans 17 amino acids. Trimming removed 4 bases from V and 3 bases from J; junction bases left unmatched: 8. CDR3 DNA sequence: TGTGCCAGCAGTTTCCCCGGGACTAGCGGGAGTATCTACGAGCAGTACGTC. Its translation: CASSFPGTSGSIYEQYV.

There are a few counts of this clone. The chain has TRBV5-8 and TRBJ2-1, with a tentative D call TRBD1 (5 bases). Looked up from germline, CDR1 is SGHTS and CDR2 is YDEGEE. Trimming removed 2 bases at V and 0 bases at J, with 9 bases between. The CDR3 extends over 15 amino acids. CDR3 nucleotide sequence: TGTGCCAGCAGCTTTGGGGCCAGCTCCTACAATGAGCAGTTCTTC. It encodes CASSFGASSYNEQFF.

The chain links TRBV6-1 to TRBJ2-7; weak D call: TRBD1 (5 bases). The V gene's germline CDR1 is MNHNS and CDR2 SASEGT. This CDR3 spans 15 amino acids. Trimming took off 4 bases at V and 5 bases at J, with 18 bases between the two ends. CDR3 sequence reads: CASSVVFQGSNEQYV. The CDR3 DNA reads TGTGCCAGCAGTGTTGTATTCCAGGGTAGTAACGAGCAGTACGTC.

This rearrangement joins TRBV19 to TRBJ2-1; TRBD1 matches 9 bases. Germline CDR1 LNHDA, CDR2 SQIVND (reference sequence). The CDR3 consists of 14 residues. V was clipped by 0 bases and J by 11 bases; unmatched bases: 5. Here the CDR3 DNA reads TGTGCCAGTAGTATAGATCCGGGGACAGGGAAGCAGTTCTTC. This codes for CASSIDPGTGKQFF. Full variable domain (remainder filled in from reference TRBV19 and TRBJ2-1): DGGITQSPKYLFRKEGQNVTLSCEQNLNHDAMYWYRQDPGQGLRLIYYSQIVNDFQKGDIAEGYSVSREKKESFPLTVTSAQKNPTAFYLCASSIDPGTGKQFFGPGTRLTVL.